This TCR beta chain was captured by sequencing in a study of lymphopenia after photon versus proton radiotherapy. Study-wide findings and caveats: Photon-treated patients lost naive T cells and TCR diversity; proton-treated stayed stable. Post-nadir diversity loss with photons came from oligoclonal expansion, particularly CD8+ Temra cells.

Sequencing was performed with immunoSEQ multiplex PCR; in TCRdb, only in-frame clones are kept and a portion is missing. The table lists approximately 150,000 clones, 80% to 90% of them singletons, with 4% to 5% in the top ten. As to this clone: What it binds is unknown.

The sequence derives from a man over 45 with gastric cancer. The sample consisted of peripheral blood, taken from a patient treated with photon-based radiotherapy.

Here the CDR3 reads CASSSNRGPNEKLFF. The CDR3 nucleotides read TGTGCCAGCAGCTCGAACAGAGGACCTAATGAAAAACTGTTTTTT. This chain joins TRBV7-6 and TRBJ1-4; D is unresolved. The germline V and J ends were trimmed by 4 bases and 3 bases, with 12 bases remaining between them. Germline values: CDR1 SGHVS, CDR2 FNYEAQ. The CDR3 is made up of 15 amino acids.